A selection of T cell receptor beta chains follows, all from one sample in a study of T cell changes during pregnancy in multiple sclerosis. Produced via immunoSEQ multiplex PCR; TCRdb's table is partial and in-frame only. The sample has approximately 130,000 clones, roughly 97% seen once; the top ten hold around 0.46%. This sample comprised peripheral blood, obtained after pregnancy. Receptor source: a female donor with multiple sclerosis, enrolled in a pregnancy study. CDR3s include the opening cysteine and the closing phenylalanine or tryptophan. D genes are given only for firm matches.

>TRBV10-3|TRBD1|TRBJ2-7
TGTGCCATCAAACCGTCGGGACAGGGTTACGAGCAGTACTTC
CAIKPSGQGYEQYF
>TRBV6-1|-|TRBJ1-2
TGTGCCTCATATGAGGGCTATGGCTACACCTTC
CASYEGYGYTF
>TRBV5-4|TRBD1|TRBJ2-5
TGTGCCAGCAGCCCGGACAGGTCTCTCAAGACCCAGTACTTC
CASSPDRSLKTQYF
>TRBV10-3|-|TRBJ1-1
TGTGCCATCAGTCAGGGGTTGATGAACACTGAAGCTTTCTTT
CAISQGLMNTEAFF
>TRBV19|TRBD2|TRBJ2-1
TGTGCCAGTACCTCCCTACTAGCGGCGTACAATGAGCAGTTCTTC
CASTSLLAAYNEQFF
>TRBV28|-|TRBJ2-7
TGTGCCAGCAGTTTTCAGGGGACCTACGAGCAGTACTTC
CASSFQGTYEQYF
>TRBV29-1|-|TRBJ2-5
TGCAGCGTTGCCTTGACAGTCCAAGAGACCCAGTACTTC
CSVALTVQETQYF
>TRBV30|-|TRBJ2-7
TGTGCCTGGAGTGTGGGGGCGGGCGAGCAGTACTTC
CAWSVGAGEQYF
>TRBV25-1|-|TRBJ2-3
TGTGCCAGCAGTGGCCAGTGGAGCACAGATACGCAGTATTTT
CASSGQWSTDTQYF
>TRBV2|-|TRBJ2-3
TGTGCCAGCAGTGAAGGAGGCCCTAGCACAGATACGCAGTATTTT
CASSEGGPSTDTQYF
>TRBV10-1|-|TRBJ2-1
TGCGCCAGCAGTGAAGGAGGGGGCCCCTACAATGAGCAGTTCTTC
CASSEGGGPYNEQFF
>TRBV19|-|TRBJ1-1
TGTGCCAGCCGTGAAGGGGCCTGGAACACTGAAGCTTTCTTT
CASREGAWNTEAFF
>TRBV25-1|-|TRBJ2-2
TGTGCCAGCAGTGAATCAGGGCGGCCCGCCGAGCTGTTTTTT
CASSESGRPAELFF